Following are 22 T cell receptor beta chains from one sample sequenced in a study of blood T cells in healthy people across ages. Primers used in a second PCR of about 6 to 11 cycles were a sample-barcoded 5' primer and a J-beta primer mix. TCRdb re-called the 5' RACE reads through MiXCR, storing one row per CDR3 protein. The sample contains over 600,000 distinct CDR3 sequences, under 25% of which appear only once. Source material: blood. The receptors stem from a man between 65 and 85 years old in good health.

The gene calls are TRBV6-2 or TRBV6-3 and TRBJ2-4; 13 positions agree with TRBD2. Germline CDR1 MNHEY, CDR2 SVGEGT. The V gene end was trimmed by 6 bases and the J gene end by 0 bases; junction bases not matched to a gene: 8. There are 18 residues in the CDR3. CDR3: CASSKGLAGALAKNIQYF. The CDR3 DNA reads TGTGCCAGCAGCAAAGGACTAGCGGGAGCGTTAGCCAAAAACATTCAGTACTTC.

DNA of the CDR3: TGTGCCAGCAGCAAACCCACCGCCTTGCGGGAGCAGTACTTC. This encodes CASSKPTALREQYF. This chain joins TRBV21-1 and TRBJ2-5; the D call TRBD2 from the table was never checked on the DNA. TRBV21-1 is labeled a pseudogene. CDR3 length equals 14 residues.

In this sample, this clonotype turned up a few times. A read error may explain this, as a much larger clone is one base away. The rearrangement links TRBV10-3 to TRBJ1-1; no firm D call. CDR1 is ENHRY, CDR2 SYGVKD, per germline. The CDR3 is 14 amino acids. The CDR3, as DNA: TGTGCCATCAGGGAGTCGGGCAGGACCACTGAAGCTTTCTTT. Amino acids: CAIRESGRTTEAFF.

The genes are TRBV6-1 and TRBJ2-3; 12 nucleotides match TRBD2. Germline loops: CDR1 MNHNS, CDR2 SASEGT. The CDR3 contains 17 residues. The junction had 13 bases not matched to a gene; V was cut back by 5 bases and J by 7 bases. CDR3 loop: CASSPPLLAGGPNTQYF. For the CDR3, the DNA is TGTGCCAGCAGTCCGCCCCTCCTAGCGGGAGGGCCAAATACGCAGTATTTT.

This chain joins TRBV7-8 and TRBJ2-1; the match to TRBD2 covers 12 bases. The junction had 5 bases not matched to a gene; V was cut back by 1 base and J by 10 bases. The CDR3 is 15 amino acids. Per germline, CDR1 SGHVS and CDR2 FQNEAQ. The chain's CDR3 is CASSLVWTSGKEQFF. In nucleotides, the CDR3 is TGTGCCAGCAGCTTAGTATGGACTAGCGGGAAGGAGCAGTTCTTC.

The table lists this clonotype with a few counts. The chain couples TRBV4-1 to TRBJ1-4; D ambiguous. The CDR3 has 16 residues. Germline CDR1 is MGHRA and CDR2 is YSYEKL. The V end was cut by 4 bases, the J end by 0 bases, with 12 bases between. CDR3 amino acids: CASSPGPGTTNEKLFF. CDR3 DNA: TGCGCCAGCAGCCCCGGGCCCGGGACAACTAATGAAAAACTGTTTTTT.

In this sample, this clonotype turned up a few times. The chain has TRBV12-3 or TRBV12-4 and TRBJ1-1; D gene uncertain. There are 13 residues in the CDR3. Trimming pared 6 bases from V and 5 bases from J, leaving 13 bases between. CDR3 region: CASSGMTGTEAFF. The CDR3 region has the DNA TGTGCCAGCAGCGGGATGACGGGGACTGAAGCTTTCTTT.

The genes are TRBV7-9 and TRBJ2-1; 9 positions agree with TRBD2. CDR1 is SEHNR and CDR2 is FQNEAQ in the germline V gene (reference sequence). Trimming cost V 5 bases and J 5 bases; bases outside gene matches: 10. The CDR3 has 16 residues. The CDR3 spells CASSHGGGRADNEQFF. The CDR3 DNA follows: TGTGCCAGCAGCCACGGGGGCGGGAGGGCCGACAATGAGCAGTTCTTC.

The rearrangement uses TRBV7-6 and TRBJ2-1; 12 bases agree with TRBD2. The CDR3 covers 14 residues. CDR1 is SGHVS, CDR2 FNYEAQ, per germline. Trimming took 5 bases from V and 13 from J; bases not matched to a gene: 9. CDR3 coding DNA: TGTGCCAGCAGCAAAAAGACTAGCGGGAGTAACCAGTTCTTC. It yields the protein CASSKKTSGSNQFF.

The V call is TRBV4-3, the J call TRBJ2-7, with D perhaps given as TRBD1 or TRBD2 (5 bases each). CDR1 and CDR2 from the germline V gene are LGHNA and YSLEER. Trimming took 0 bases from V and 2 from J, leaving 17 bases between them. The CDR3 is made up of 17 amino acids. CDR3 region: CASSQDATGLATYEQYF. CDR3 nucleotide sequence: TGCGCCAGCAGCCAAGATGCTACGGGGCTAGCTACCTACGAGCAGTACTTC.

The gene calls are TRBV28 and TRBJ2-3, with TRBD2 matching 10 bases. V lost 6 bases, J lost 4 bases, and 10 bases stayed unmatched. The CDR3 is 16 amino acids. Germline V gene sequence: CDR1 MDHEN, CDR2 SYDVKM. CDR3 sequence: CASSPLASGSADTQYF. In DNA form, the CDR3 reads TGTGCCAGCAGCCCCCTTGCTAGCGGGAGTGCAGATACGCAGTATTTT.

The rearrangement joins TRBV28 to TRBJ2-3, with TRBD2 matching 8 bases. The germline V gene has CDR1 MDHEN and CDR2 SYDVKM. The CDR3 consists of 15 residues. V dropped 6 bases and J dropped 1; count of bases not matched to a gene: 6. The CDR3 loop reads CASSPGGMGTDTQYF. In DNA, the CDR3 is TGTGCCAGCAGCCCGGGAGGGATGGGCACAGATACGCAGTATTTT.

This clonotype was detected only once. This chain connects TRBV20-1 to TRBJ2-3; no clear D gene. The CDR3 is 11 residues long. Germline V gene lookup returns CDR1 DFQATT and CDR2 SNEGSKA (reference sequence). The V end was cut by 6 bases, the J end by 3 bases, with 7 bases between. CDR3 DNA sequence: TGCAGTGCAACAATGACAGATACGCAGTATTTT. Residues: CSATMTDTQYF.

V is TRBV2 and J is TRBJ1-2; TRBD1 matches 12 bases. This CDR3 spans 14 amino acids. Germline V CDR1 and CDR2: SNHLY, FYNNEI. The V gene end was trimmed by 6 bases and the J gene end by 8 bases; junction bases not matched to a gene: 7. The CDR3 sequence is CASRVGQGASGYTF. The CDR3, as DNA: TGTGCCAGCAGGGTGGGACAGGGGGCAAGCGGCTACACCTTC.

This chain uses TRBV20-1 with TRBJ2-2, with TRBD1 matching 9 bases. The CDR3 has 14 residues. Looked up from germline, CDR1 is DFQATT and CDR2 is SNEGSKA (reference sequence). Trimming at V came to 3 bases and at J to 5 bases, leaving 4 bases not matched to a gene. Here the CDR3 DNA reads TGCAGTGCTAGCACAGGGGGCTGGACCGGGGAGCTGTTTTTT. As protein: CSASTGGWTGELFF.

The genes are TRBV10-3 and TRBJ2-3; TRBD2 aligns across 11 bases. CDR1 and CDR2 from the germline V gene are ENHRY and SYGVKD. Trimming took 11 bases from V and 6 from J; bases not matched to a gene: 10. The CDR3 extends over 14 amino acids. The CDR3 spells CASIAGGPWDTQYF. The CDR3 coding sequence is TGTGCCTCCATAGCGGGAGGGCCTTGGGATACGCAGTATTTT.

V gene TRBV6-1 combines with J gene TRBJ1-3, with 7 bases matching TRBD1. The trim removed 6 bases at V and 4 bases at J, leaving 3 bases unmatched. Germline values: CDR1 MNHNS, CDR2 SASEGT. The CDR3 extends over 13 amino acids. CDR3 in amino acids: CASRRDSGNTIYF. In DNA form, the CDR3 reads TGTGCCAGCAGGAGGGACAGCGGAAACACCATATATTTT.

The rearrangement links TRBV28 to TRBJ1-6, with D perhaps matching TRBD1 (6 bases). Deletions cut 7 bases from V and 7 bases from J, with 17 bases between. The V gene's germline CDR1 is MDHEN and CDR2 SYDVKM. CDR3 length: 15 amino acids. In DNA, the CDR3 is TGTGCCAGCACCCAATTTGGGGGGCGAAATTCACCCCTCCACTTT. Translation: CASTQFGGRNSPLHF.

The CDR3 sequence: CSARTSDPDTQYF. For the CDR3, the DNA is TGCAGTGCTAGGACTAGCGATCCAGATACGCAGTATTTT. The V call is TRBV20-1, the J call TRBJ2-3; TRBD2 aligns across 8 bases. V gave up 3 bases and J gave up 4 bases; unmatched junction bases: 3. The CDR3 has 13 amino acids. Germline CDR1 reads DFQATT; CDR2 reads SNEGSKA (reference sequence).

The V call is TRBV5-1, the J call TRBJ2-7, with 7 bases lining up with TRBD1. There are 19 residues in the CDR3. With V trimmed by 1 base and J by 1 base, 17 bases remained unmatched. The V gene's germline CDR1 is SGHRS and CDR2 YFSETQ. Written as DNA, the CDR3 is TGCGCCAGCAGCTTGCTTTTCGTACAGGGGCCGCCCGGGTCCTACGAGCAGTACTTC. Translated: CASSLLFVQGPPGSYEQYF.

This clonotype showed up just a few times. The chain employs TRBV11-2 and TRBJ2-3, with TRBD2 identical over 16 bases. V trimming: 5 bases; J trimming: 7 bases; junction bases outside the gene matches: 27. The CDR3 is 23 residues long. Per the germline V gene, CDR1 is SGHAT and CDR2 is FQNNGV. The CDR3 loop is CASSASSGRPGLAGGSTDHTQYF. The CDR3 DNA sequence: TGTGCCAGCAGCGCATCCTCGGGTCGACCGGGACTAGCGGGAGGGTCGACTGATCATACGCAGTATTTT.

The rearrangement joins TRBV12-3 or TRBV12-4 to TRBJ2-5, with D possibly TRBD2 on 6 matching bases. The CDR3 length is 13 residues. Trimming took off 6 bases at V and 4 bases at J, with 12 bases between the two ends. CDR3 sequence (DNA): TGTGCCAGCAGCCCGGGAGTTTTAGAGACCCAGTACTTC. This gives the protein CASSPGVLETQYF.